This entry lists 8 T cell receptor beta chains sequenced from one sample in a study of technical replicates of blood from a handful of donors. Using immunoSEQ multiplex PCR, the repertoire was profiled, and TCRdb retains in-frame clones only, with some absent. This repertoire shows over 60,000 clones, roughly 93% found once; its top ten account for 0.2% to 0.3%. The sequenced sample was T cells isolated from PBMCs. These receptors were taken from a human donor in good health.

V and J are TRBV5-4 and TRBJ1-1, with TRBD1 matching over 10 bases. This CDR3 is built from 19 residues. With V trimmed by 4 bases and J by 1 base, 16 bases remained unmatched. The V gene's germline CDR1 is SGHNT and CDR2 YYREEE (reference sequence). The CDR3: CASSPWGGDRGPGNTEAFF. Here the CDR3 DNA reads TGTGCCAGCAGCCCATGGGGTGGAGACAGGGGGCCCGGGAACACTGAAGCTTTCTTT.

This clone was seen just once. The chain carries TRBV29-1 and TRBJ1-5; 8 nucleotides agree with TRBD1. This CDR3 has 13 residues. Looked up from germline, CDR1 is SQVTM and CDR2 is ANQGSEA. J gave up 7 bases and V 5 bases, and 7 bases lay outside the gene matches. CDR3: CSVSPGGGQPQHF. The CDR3 DNA reads as TGCAGCGTTTCGCCAGGGGGCGGCCAGCCCCAGCATTTT.

J is TRBJ2-2 and V is TRBV2; D may be TRBD1 (5 bases). This CDR3 is 16 amino acids long. V was pared by 0 bases and J by 1 base, with 9 bases between. Looked up from germline, CDR1 is SNHLY and CDR2 is FYNNEI. This chain's CDR3 is CASSEALGLNTGELFF. DNA for the CDR3: TGTGCCAGCAGTGAAGCGCTGGGGCTGAACACCGGGGAGCTGTTTTTT.

This chain uses TRBV28 with TRBJ2-1; 10 nucleotides agree with TRBD1. This CDR3 contains 18 residues. The germline gives CDR1 MDHEN, CDR2 SYDVKM. Trimming at V came to 6 bases and at J to 2 bases, leaving 13 bases not matched to a gene. The CDR3: CASSPGQGIRVTYNEQFF. The CDR3 DNA reads TGTGCCAGCAGCCCGGGACAGGGGATTAGGGTTACCTACAATGAGCAGTTCTTC.

This CDR3 reads CASSLRGTGQETQYF. In nucleotides, the CDR3 is TGCGCCAGCAGCTTGAGGGGGACAGGGCAAGAGACCCAGTACTTC. The chain combines TRBV5-1 with TRBJ2-5; 9 bases match TRBD1. Germline V gene sequence: CDR1 SGHRS, CDR2 YFSETQ. The CDR3 consists of 15 residues. The V segment lost 1 base and the J segment 2 bases; nucleotides outside the gene matches: 3.

The J gene is TRBJ2-5, the V gene TRBV5-6, with D unresolved. Looked up from germline, CDR1 is SGHDT and CDR2 is YYEEEE. This CDR3 is 11 amino acids long. V lost 1 base to trimming and J lost 5 bases, with 3 bases between them. The CDR3 reads CASSLSETQYF. The CDR3 coding sequence is TGTGCCAGCAGCTTGTCTGAGACCCAGTACTTC.

The chain combines TRBV30 with TRBJ2-1, with 8 bases fitting TRBD2. Germline trimming cut 0 bases from V and 2 bases from J; bases unmatched to any gene: 12. This CDR3 is built from 18 residues. Looked up from germline, CDR1 is GTSNPN and CDR2 is SVGIG (reference sequence). The DNA for the CDR3 is TGTGCCTGGAGTGTACCCAGGGTGGGGCGGGAGGCCTACAATGAGCAGTTCTTC. This sequence encodes CAWSVPRVGREAYNEQFF.

The chain couples TRBV11-2 to TRBJ2-7; 11 nucleotides line up with TRBD1. J gave up 7 bases and V 6 bases, and 11 bases lay outside the gene matches. The CDR3 extends over 15 amino acids. Germline CDR1 SGHAT, CDR2 FQNNGV. DNA of the CDR3: TGTGCCAGCAGAAAAGGGACAGGGGGATTGGGGGAGCAGTACTTC. Its protein is CASRKGTGGLGEQYF.